This TCR beta chain comes out of a study of radiotherapy plus CTLA-4 blockade in lung cancer. For the study at large: Disease control was seen in roughly 30% of patients, objective responses in roughly 17%. Findings and caveats of the study: Alongside interferon-beta, early blood T cell clone dynamics were reportedly the best predictor of response. In blood, TCR clones derived from the tumor expanded after radiotherapy plus ipilimumab.

V lost 0 bases to trimming and J lost 4 bases, with 11 bases between them. The CDR3 is 15 amino acids. Germline V gene lookup returns CDR1 ENHRY and CDR2 SYGVKD. Concerning this clone itself: Its antigen is as yet unknown.

Method: immunoSEQ multiplex PCR; TCRdb's copy keeps in-frame clones and lacks some. The repertoire holds about 76,000 clones, with more than 80% as singletons. Those patients who had chemo-refractory metastatic non-small-cell lung cancer were given focal radiation along with CTLA-4 blockade through ipilimumab. The origin of this receptor is a human donor with non-small cell lung cancer who had stable disease on radiotherapy plus ipilimumab. This rearrangement joins TRBV10-3 to TRBJ2-3; D gene ambiguous. The sample here was peripheral blood, taken from a patient treated with radiotherapy plus ipilimumab. CDR3 DNA: TGTGCCATCAGTGAGTCGAACAGTTCCCCAGATACGCAGTATTTT. Protein sequence: CAISESNSSPDTQYF.